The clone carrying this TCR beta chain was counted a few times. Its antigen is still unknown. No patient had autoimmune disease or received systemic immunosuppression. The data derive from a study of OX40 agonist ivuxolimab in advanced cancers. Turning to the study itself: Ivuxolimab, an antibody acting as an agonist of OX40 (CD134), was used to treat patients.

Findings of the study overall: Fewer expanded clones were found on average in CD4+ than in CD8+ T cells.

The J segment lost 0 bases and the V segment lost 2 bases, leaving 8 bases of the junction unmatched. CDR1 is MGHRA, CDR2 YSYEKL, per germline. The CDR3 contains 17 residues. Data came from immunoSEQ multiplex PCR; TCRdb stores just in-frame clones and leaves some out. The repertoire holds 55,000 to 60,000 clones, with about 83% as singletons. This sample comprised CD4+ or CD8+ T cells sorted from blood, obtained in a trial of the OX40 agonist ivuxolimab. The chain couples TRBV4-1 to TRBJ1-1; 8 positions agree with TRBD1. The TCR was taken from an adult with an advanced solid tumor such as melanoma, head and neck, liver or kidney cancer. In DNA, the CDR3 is TGCGCCAGCAGCCAAAACCCCATGGGACAGGTGAACACTGAAGCTTTCTTT. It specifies CASSQNPMGQVNTEAFF.